The T cell receptor (beta chain) under discussion was sequenced for a study of vaccination and CD4 T cells after COVID-19. Study overall: PCR on nasal swabs identified SARS-CoV-2 in convalescent patients, of whom under ten were mild and one severe. Samples after vaccination came a median approximately 70 days past dose two, ranging 14 to 241.

The treatment here: roughly 10-day PBMC culture with coronavirus spike peptide pools or control peptides (ViraFEST assay). Of note for this clonotype: Its antigen is unknown.

Trimming left V 5 bases short and J 7 bases short, with 14 bases between. This CDR3 region has 14 residues. The germline gives CDR1 SGHVS, CDR2 FQNEAQ. The Oncomine TCR Beta short-read assay sequenced DNA from cultured CD4+ T cells. Using its own MiXCR run on the PCR reads, TCRdb lists one record per CDR3 protein. Of several thousand distinct CDR3 sequences in the sample, around 42% were seen once. The gene calls are TRBV7-8 and TRBJ2-2; D perhaps matches TRBD2 (5 bases). Sequenced sample: CD4+ T cells from blood, cultured in vitro. The TCR comes from a human donor who had recovered from COVID-19. This CDR3 reads CASSPFRAGGELFF. The CDR3 nucleotides read TGTGCCAGCAGCCCTTTCCGGGCGGGCGGGGAGCTGTTTTTT.